The following is a T cell receptor (beta chain) sequence with its context. No antigen is known for it. This sample was included in a study of cytomegalovirus exposure and HLA in healthy donors. Whole-study findings and limits: The likely explanation for a cluster of highly shared sequence variants was sequencing artifact.

The germline CDR1 and CDR2 sequences are MNHEY and SVGAGI. The CDR3 is made up of 15 amino acids. V trimming: 0 bases; J trimming: 2 bases; junction bases outside the gene matches: 4. The PCR made use of 60 Vbeta and 13 Jbeta primers. Assay: immunoSEQ multiplex PCR; the TCRdb copy retains only in-frame clones and omits some. The table lists 85,000 to 100,000 clones, 64% of them singletons. The sequenced material came from PBMCs. This receptor was obtained from a man aged 60 to 75 in good health and CMV-seronegative. The chain uses TRBV6-5 and TRBJ2-7; TRBD1 matches 7 bases. The CDR3 is CASSYSGQPTYEQYF. The DNA of the CDR3 is TGTGCCAGCAGTTACTCGGGACAGCCTACCTACGAGCAGTACTTC.